The clone carrying this T cell receptor beta chain was seen repeatedly, ten times or more. This CDR3 has 14 residues. Germline CDR1 and CDR2: MDHEN and SYDVKM. V shed 2 bases and J shed 2 bases, with 9 bases lying between them. One entry per CDR3 protein results from TCRdb running MiXCR on the RT-PCR reads. Of fewer than 800,000 distinct CDR3 sequences listed, 12% to 15% were seen once; the top ten hold 3.6%. This chain connects TRBV28 to TRBJ2-5; D is ambiguous. The specimen sequenced was memory CD4+ T cells from blood. The sequence came from a female donor in good health, serving as a healthy control. The CDR3 loop reads CASSLRVRQETQYF. The CDR3 nucleotides read TGTGCCAGCAGTTTACGCGTCAGACAAGAGACCCAGTACTTC.